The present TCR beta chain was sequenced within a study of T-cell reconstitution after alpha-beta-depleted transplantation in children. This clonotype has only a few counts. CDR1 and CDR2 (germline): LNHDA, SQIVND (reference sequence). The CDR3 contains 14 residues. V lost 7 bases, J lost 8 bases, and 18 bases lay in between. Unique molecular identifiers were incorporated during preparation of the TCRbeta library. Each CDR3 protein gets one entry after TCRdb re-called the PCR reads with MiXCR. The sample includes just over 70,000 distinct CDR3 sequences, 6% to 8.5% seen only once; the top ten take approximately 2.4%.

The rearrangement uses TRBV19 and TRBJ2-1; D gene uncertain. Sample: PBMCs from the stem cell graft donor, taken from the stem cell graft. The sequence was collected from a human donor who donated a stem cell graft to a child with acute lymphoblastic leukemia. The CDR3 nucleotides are TGTGCCAGTAACGAGGTAGCCGGCCGCGATGAGCAGTTCTTC. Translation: CASNEVAGRDEQFF.